Presented here are 18 T cell receptor beta chains from one specimen sequenced in a study of shared clonotypes between healthy human individuals. The method was immunoSEQ multiplex PCR; TCRdb's version includes in-frame clones alone and lacks a portion of them. This sample yields approximately 530,000 clones, of which 95% to 96% are seen a single time; 0.05% to 0.08% belongs to the top ten. Material for sequencing was naive CD4+ T cells sorted from blood. Subset defined: CD45RA+ positively selected. Receptor source: a woman in her twenties or thirties in good health.

This clone has a single count. The chain recombines TRBV19 with TRBJ1-1; the D is unclear. V lost 7 bases to trimming and J lost 4 bases, with 16 bases between them. This CDR3 comprises 14 residues. CDR1 and CDR2 from the germline V gene are LNHDA and SQIVND (reference sequence). In DNA, the CDR3 is TGTGCCAGTACTCTTTTTCAGCGAAGCACTGAAGCTTTCTTT. Encoded protein: CASTLFQRSTEAFF.

This clone was seen just once. This chain uses TRBV19 with TRBJ1-4, with a tentative D call TRBD1 (5 bases). Germline V gene lookup returns CDR1 LNHDA and CDR2 SQIVND (reference sequence). The CDR3 has 16 amino acids. V lost 1 base to trimming and J lost 4 bases, with 13 bases between them. The CDR3 coding sequence is TGTGCCAGTAGTATAGTCCGGGGCGGGGGTAATGAAAAACTGTTTTTT. This encodes CASSIVRGGGNEKLFF.

The chain uses TRBV27 and TRBJ2-2; 7 bases line up with TRBD2. This CDR3 has 14 residues. V lost 10 bases to trimming and J lost 5 bases; unmatched junction nucleotides: 10. In germline, CDR1 is MNHEY, CDR2 SMNVEV (reference sequence). The CDR3 region is CATWGGSLTGELFF. The CDR3 bases are TGTGCCACCTGGGGCGGGAGTTTGACCGGGGAGCTGTTTTTT.

V and J are TRBV19 and TRBJ1-1; D gene uncertain. The CDR3 spans 11 residues. Germline-derived CDR1 and CDR2 are LNHDA and SQIVND (reference sequence). V gave up 6 bases and J gave up 11 bases, with 13 bases separating them. This CDR3 is CASRGNVEAFF. Here the CDR3 DNA reads TGTGCCAGTAGAGGCAATGTAGAGGCTTTCTTT.

On this clone: At one end, the junction sequence differs from germline, possibly due to a read error. The CDR3, as DNA: TGCGCCAGCAGTCAGTCGGTGGGCAGGAACAAGAAAAACACTGAAGCTTTCTTT. Translating it yields CASSQSVGRNKKNTEAFF. The chain couples TRBV10-1 to TRBJ1-1; D is uncertain. CDR1 WNHNN and CDR2 SYGVQD come from the germline V gene (reference sequence). This CDR3 contains 18 residues.

V and J are TRBV9 and TRBJ2-3, with D unresolved. Germline V gives CDR1 SGDLS, CDR2 YYNGEE. Deletions cut 5 bases from V and 0 bases from J, with 10 bases between. The length of the CDR3 is 14 residues. DNA of the CDR3: TGTGCCAGCAGTGGTATCGGGAGCACAGATACGCAGTATTTT. Translated, it gives CASSGIGSTDTQYF.

The chain is built from TRBV29-1 and TRBJ2-5; D is perhaps TRBD2 (6 bases). The CDR3 length is 12 residues. CDR1 is SQVTM and CDR2 is ANQGSEA in the germline V gene. Between the trimmed V and J ends, which lost 8 bases and 3 bases, there was a span of 13 bases. In DNA form, the CDR3 reads TGCAGCTTCGGAGGGGCGGAAGAGACCCAGTACTTC. This sequence encodes CSFGGAEETQYF.

This clone showed up just once. V usage is TRBV7-2 and J usage is TRBJ2-5; 13 nucleotides align to TRBD2. The V segment lost 1 base and the J segment 5 bases; nucleotides outside the gene matches: 4. Germline CDR1 SGHTA, CDR2 FQGNSA. The CDR3 sequence is 16 residues long. The CDR3 loop reads CASSLGLAGGRETQYF. In DNA, the CDR3 is TGTGCCAGCAGCTTAGGACTAGCGGGAGGCCGGGAGACCCAGTACTTC.

The rearrangement links TRBV18 to TRBJ2-5, with 8 positions matching TRBD1. Germline CDR1 and CDR2: KGHSH and LQKENI. The CDR3 runs to 15 residues. J was trimmed by 4 bases and V by 3 bases; bases with no gene match: 7. The CDR3 DNA is TGTGCCAGCTCACCCATAGGGACAGGCCCAGAGACCCAGTACTTC. Residues: CASSPIGTGPETQYF.

The table lists this clone with a few counts. V and J are TRBV7-9 and TRBJ1-1; a weak D match, TRBD1 (6 bases). There are 13 residues in the CDR3. Trimming cost V 7 bases and J 0 bases, with 9 bases left between them. Looked up from germline, CDR1 is SEHNR and CDR2 is FQNEAQ (reference sequence). The CDR3 reads CASTPGVNTEAFF. The CDR3 DNA sequence: TGTGCCAGCACCCCAGGGGTGAACACTGAAGCTTTCTTT.

The chain is built from TRBV9 and TRBJ2-1; D perhaps matches TRBD2 (6 bases). This CDR3 is 15 amino acids long. Per the germline V gene, CDR1 is SGDLS and CDR2 is YYNGEE. V was cut by 4 bases and J by 8 bases, with 19 bases left in between. CDR3 DNA: TGTGCCAGCAGCTCCCAGGGTTTCGGGGAGGATGAGCAGTTCTTC. It specifies CASSSQGFGEDEQFF.

This chain joins TRBV6-6 and TRBJ2-7; 13 nucleotides line up with TRBD2. Trimming at V came to 2 bases and at J to 5 bases, leaving 3 bases not matched to a gene. CDR1 is MNHNY and CDR2 is SVGAGI in the germline V gene (reference sequence). CDR3 size: 15 residues. In DNA form, the CDR3 reads TGTGCCAGCAGTTACACAGGGACTAGCGGGAACGAGCAGTACTTC. Translation gives CASSYTGTSGNEQYF.

In regard to this clone: The same CDR3 arises from other DNA sequences in this sample as well. J is TRBJ2-1 and V is TRBV5-4; TRBD2 aligns across 8 bases. The junction had 4 bases not matched to a gene; V was cut back by 2 bases and J by 0 bases. Germline V gene data show CDR1 as SGHNT and CDR2 as YYREEE (reference sequence). The CDR3 is 16 residues long. CDR3 loop: CASSLGGRSSYNEQFF. CDR3 coding DNA: TGTGCCAGCAGCTTAGGCGGGAGGAGCTCCTACAATGAGCAGTTCTTC.

This chain uses TRBV19 with TRBJ1-6; 7 bases line up with TRBD1. V was clipped by 3 bases and J by 8 bases; unmatched bases: 4. The CDR3 is made up of 14 amino acids. Germline V gene sequence: CDR1 LNHDA, CDR2 SQIVND (reference sequence). The CDR3 DNA reads as TGTGCCAGTAGTATCCAGGGGGAGGATTCACCCCTCCACTTT. Translating gives CASSIQGEDSPLHF.

This chain links TRBV5-4 with TRBJ2-1; TRBD1 agrees at 9 bases. The CDR3 sequence is 16 residues long. In germline, CDR1 is SGHNT, CDR2 YYREEE (reference sequence). The V segment lost 0 bases and the J segment 10 bases; nucleotides outside the gene matches: 11. The CDR3 sequence: CASSLGLGGQGREQFF. The CDR3 DNA follows: TGTGCCAGCAGCTTGGGTTTAGGGGGACAGGGTAGGGAGCAGTTCTTC.

This chain links TRBV5-1 with TRBJ2-1; TRBD2 agrees at 13 bases. The J segment lost 7 bases and the V segment lost 0 bases, leaving 7 bases of the junction unmatched. Germline V gene lookup returns CDR1 SGHRS and CDR2 YFSETQ. The CDR3 consists of 17 residues. CDR3 DNA sequence: TGCGCCAGCAGCTTGGGTACTAGCGGGAGGGCCTTGAATGAGCAGTTCTTC. Its protein product is CASSLGTSGRALNEQFF.

This clone has just one count. The J gene is TRBJ2-1, the V gene TRBV19, with 9 bases lining up with TRBD2. CDR3 length equals 16 residues. Germline-derived CDR1 and CDR2 are LNHDA and SQIVND (reference sequence). J was trimmed by 6 bases and V by 3 bases; bases with no gene match: 9. CDR3 loop: CASSITGAGGRNEQFF. CDR3 bases: TGTGCCAGTAGTATTACAGGAGCGGGAGGCCGCAATGAGCAGTTCTTC. The whole variable domain, remainder taken from reference TRBV19 and TRBJ2-1, is DGGITQSPKYLFRKEGQNVTLSCEQNLNHDAMYWYRQDPGQGLRLIYYSQIVNDFQKGDIAEGYSVSREKKESFPLTVTSAQKNPTAFYLCASSITGAGGRNEQFFGPGTRLTVL.

The CDR3 coding sequence is TGTGCCAGTACCTCCCTGGATAGCGGGAGGGCCAATGAGCAGTTCTTC. It yields the protein CASTSLDSGRANEQFF. The V gene is TRBV19, the J gene TRBJ2-1; 11 bases align to TRBD2. The germline CDR1 and CDR2 sequences are LNHDA and SQIVND (reference sequence). The CDR3 has 16 amino acids. Trimming at V came to 7 bases and at J to 6 bases, leaving 11 bases not matched to a gene. The variable domain in full, with the rest retrieved from reference TRBV19 and TRBJ2-1, is DGGITQSPKYLFRKEGQNVTLSCEQNLNHDAMYWYRQDPGQGLRLIYYSQIVNDFQKGDIAEGYSVSREKKESFPLTVTSAQKNPTAFYLCASTSLDSGRANEQFFGPGTRLTVL.